Following are 21 T cell receptor beta chains from one sample sequenced in a study of regulatory T cells in long-lasting Graves disease. In building TCR beta libraries, iRepertoire HTBI primers were used together with Arm-PCR of CDR3 regions. A single record per CDR3 protein comes from TCRdb applying MiXCR to the multiplex PCR reads. This table has roughly 220,000 distinct CDR3 sequences, about 18% appearing once. Time point noted: newly diagnosed GD, antithyroid drugs for less than 3 months. The TCR library was made from RNA extracted from PBMCs. Source: peripheral blood mononuclear cells (PBMCs), taken at new diagnosis, from a patient treated with antithyroid drugs. These receptor sequences come from a female donor with Graves disease.

V usage is TRBV6-5 and J usage is TRBJ2-7, with 16 bases that match TRBD2. Unmatched junction bases numbered 11, after V lost 2 bases and J lost 4 bases. The CDR3 contains 19 residues. CDR1 and CDR2 from the germline V gene are MNHEY and SVGAGI. In DNA form, the CDR3 reads TGTGCCAGCAGTTACGGATCCGGGACTAGCGGGAGGGCCGGGTACGAGCAGTACTTC. This codes for CASSYGSGTSGRAGYEQYF.

This clonotype was counted ten times or more. The rearrangement uses TRBV5-1 and TRBJ2-1; TRBD2 aligns across 9 bases. Germline V lookup: CDR1 SGHRS, CDR2 YFSETQ. After removal of 0 bases from V and 8 bases from J, the junction contained 6 bases not matched to a gene. The CDR3 runs 15 residues. CDR3 region: CASSLGLREGDEQFF. The DNA of the CDR3 is TGCGCCAGCAGCTTGGGTTTGCGGGAGGGTGATGAGCAGTTCTTC.

This clonotype showed up many times. J is TRBJ2-4 and V is TRBV19; 7 bases agree with TRBD2. With V trimmed by 5 bases and J by 4 bases, 11 bases remained unmatched. Per germline, CDR1 LNHDA and CDR2 SQIVND (reference sequence). The CDR3 has 16 amino acids. For the CDR3, the DNA is TGTGCCAGTAGTCTAGGGACTACCAGCAGAAAAAACATTCAGTACTTC. This gives the protein CASSLGTTSRKNIQYF. Full variable domain (outside the CDR3, taken from reference TRBV19 and TRBJ2-4): DGGITQSPKYLFRKEGQNVTLSCEQNLNHDAMYWYRQDPGQGLRLIYYSQIVNDFQKGDIAEGYSVSREKKESFPLTVTSAQKNPTAFYLCASSLGTTSRKNIQYFGAGTRLSVL.

The table lists this clonotype with many counts. The genes are TRBV19 and TRBJ2-1, with a weak D call TRBD1 (6 bases). The length of the CDR3 is 17 residues. Germline loops: CDR1 LNHDA, CDR2 SQIVND (reference sequence). Trimming removed 4 bases at V and 4 bases at J, with 20 bases between. The CDR3 here is CASSTPGAAGEYNEQFF. CDR3 DNA: TGTGCCAGTAGTACCCCAGGGGCGGCCGGGGAATACAATGAGCAGTTCTTC.

This clonotype was seen ten or more times. This chain joins TRBV7-2 and TRBJ2-7; 8 bases line up with TRBD2. The junction had 9 bases not matched to a gene; V was cut back by 5 bases and J by 6 bases. The V gene's germline CDR1 is SGHTA and CDR2 FQGNSA. CDR3 length: 14 residues. The CDR3 loop reads CASSPTSGRAEQYF. The CDR3 coding sequence is TGTGCCAGCAGCCCCACTAGCGGAAGGGCCGAGCAGTACTTC.

This clonotype has a count of ten or more. The gene calls are TRBV20-1 and TRBJ2-1; 10 nucleotides line up with TRBD2. Germline lookup yields CDR1 DFQATT and CDR2 SNEGSKA (reference sequence). The CDR3 contains 14 residues. The junction had 6 bases not matched to a gene; V was cut back by 4 bases and J by 6 bases. CDR3 residues: CSAINSGRSNEQFF. The CDR3, as DNA: TGCAGTGCTATAAATAGCGGGAGGAGCAATGAGCAGTTCTTC.

With regard to this clonotype: The junction departs from the called germline gene at one end, perhaps through a read error. The chain uses TRBV29-1 and TRBJ2-1; 11 nucleotides line up with TRBD2. In germline, CDR1 is SQVTM, CDR2 ANQGSEA. The CDR3 length is 17 residues. CDR3 DNA: TGCAGCGTTGAATCGGCTAGCGGGAGGTTTTCCTATAATGAGCAGCTCTTC. Protein: CSVESASGRFSYNEQLF.

This clonotype was seen many times. The chain carries TRBV9 and TRBJ2-5; 10 bases agree with TRBD2. V lost 2 bases to trimming and J lost 3 bases; unmatched junction nucleotides: 4. This CDR3 spans 15 amino acids. Germline-derived CDR1 and CDR2 are SGDLS and YYNGEE. The CDR3 here is CASSVRSGGEETQYF. The CDR3 bases are TGTGCCAGCAGCGTGCGGAGCGGGGGGGAAGAGACCCAGTACTTC.

This clonotype came up a few times. Possible read error: a much larger clone is one base away. This chain joins TRBV4-1 and TRBJ2-2; D is perhaps TRBD1 (5 bases). From germline, CDR1 is MGHRA and CDR2 YSYEKL. This CDR3 is 14 amino acids long. Here the CDR3 reads CASGQPGRNGELFF. The DNA for the CDR3 is TGCGCCAGCGGCCAACCAGGGCGGAACGGGGAGCTGTTTTTT.

This clonotype was seen many times. This chain links TRBV20-1 with TRBJ2-7; TRBD1 agrees at 8 bases. The CDR3 length is 15 residues. The germline gives CDR1 DFQATT, CDR2 SNEGSKA (reference sequence). V lost 2 bases and J lost 4; bases outside the gene matches: 10. Here the CDR3 reads CSARKARTGSYEQYF. CDR3 DNA sequence: TGCAGTGCTAGAAAGGCGAGGACAGGGAGTTACGAGCAGTACTTC.

The count of this clonotype is one. V usage is TRBV11-2 and J usage is TRBJ1-1, with a possible D match to TRBD1 (6 bases). V lost 2 bases to trimming and J lost 6 bases, with 10 bases between them. The CDR3 runs 13 residues. Germline V gene lookup returns CDR1 SGHAT and CDR2 FQNNGV. This chain's CDR3 is CASSLSEGAEAFF. CDR3 in DNA: TGTGCCAGCAGCTTAAGTGAGGGGGCTGAAGCTTTCTTT.

CDR3 in amino acids: CASSRQGELAGVDEQFF. CDR3 in DNA: TGTGCCAGCAGTAGACAGGGGGAACTAGCGGGAGTGGATGAGCAGTTCTTC. The rearrangement joins TRBV7-2 to TRBJ2-1; 11 nucleotides agree with TRBD2. This CDR3 region has 17 residues. Germline CDR1 is SGHTA and CDR2 is FQGNSA. V was pared by 6 bases and J by 8 bases, with 15 bases of the junction left unmatched.

The CDR3 coding sequence is TGTGCCAGCCTGAGAAGTATCGGGGGTAATGAGCAGTTCTTC. This encodes CASLRSIGGNEQFF. The chain recombines TRBV12-3 or TRBV12-4 with TRBJ2-1; the D gene is possibly TRBD2 (6 bases). CDR3 length equals 14 residues. The ends were cut back, 8 bases at V and 7 bases at J, with 18 bases in the middle.

This clonotype was observed at least ten times. Sequence at one end of the junction differs from germline and may be a read error. The CDR3 region has the DNA TGTGCCAACAGCCCTAGCGGGCGCGCGAACACCGGGGAGCTGTTTTTT. This sequence encodes CANSPSGRANTGELFF. The genes are TRBV7-2 and TRBJ2-2; 8 bases line up with TRBD2. The CDR3 sequence is 16 residues long. Germline V lookup: CDR1 SGHTA, CDR2 FQGNSA.

This clonotype was observed at least ten times. The chain couples TRBV11-2 to TRBJ2-7; D is perhaps TRBD1 (5 bases). Germline V gene lookup returns CDR1 SGHAT and CDR2 FQNNGV. CDR3 size: 15 residues. V lost 5 bases and J lost 3, with 17 bases in between. As DNA, the CDR3 is TGTGCCAGCAGCCGAAACCAGGGCAATCTCTACGAGCAGTACTTC. Translating it yields CASSRNQGNLYEQYF. Full variable domain (remainder filled in from reference TRBV11-2 and TRBJ2-7): EAGVAQSPRYKIIEKRQSVAFWCNPISGHATLYWYQQILGQGPKLLIQFQNNGVVDDSQLPKDRFSAERLKGVDSTLKIQPAKLEDSAVYLCASSRNQGNLYEQYFGPGTRLTVT.

This clonotype was detected ten times or more. The rearrangement links TRBV2 to TRBJ1-2; D uncertain. This CDR3 is built from 15 residues. Germline V gives CDR1 SNHLY, CDR2 FYNNEI. Trimming took 1 base from V and 4 from J, leaving 13 bases between them. This CDR3 reads CASSEELDAGYGYTF. CDR3 nucleotide sequence: TGTGCCAGCAGTGAAGAGCTGGATGCGGGCTATGGCTACACCTTC.

This clonotype showed up just once. The CDR3 here is CSALSLTGGNNYGYTF. The CDR3, as DNA: TGCAGTGCCCTTAGCCTTACAGGGGGAAATAACTATGGCTACACCTTC. This rearrangement joins TRBV20-1 to TRBJ1-2, with TRBD1 identical over 8 bases. The CDR3 is made up of 16 amino acids. Trimming took 6 bases from V and 1 from J; bases not matched to a gene: 13. Germline values: CDR1 DFQATT, CDR2 SNEGSKA (reference sequence).

This clonotype was found many times. The V and J genes are TRBV3-1 and TRBJ1-1; 7 bases are shared with TRBD1. The CDR3 has 15 residues. The germline V gene has CDR1 LGHDT and CDR2 YNNKEL (reference sequence). Trimming took 4 bases from V and 5 from J; bases not matched to a gene: 10. CDR3 region: CASSPTTGSITEAFF. The CDR3 nucleotides read TGTGCCAGCAGCCCGACGACAGGGTCGATAACTGAAGCTTTCTTT. Supplemented by reference TRBV3-1 and TRBJ1-1, the full variable domain reads DTAVSQTPKYLVTQMGNDKSIKCEQNLGHDTMYWYKQDSKKFLKIMFSYNNKELIINETVPNRFSPKSPDKAHLNLHINSLELGDSAVYFCASSPTTGSITEAFFGQGTRLTVV.

This clonotype was counted ten times or more. One end of the junction is discordant with germline, which a read error may explain. The chain is built from TRBV5-1 and TRBJ1-1; no clear D. This CDR3 region has 13 residues. The V gene's germline CDR1 is SGHRS and CDR2 YFSETQ. CDR3 residues: CASSLRLNTEAFF. Here the CDR3 DNA reads TGTGCCAGCAGTTTGAGGTTGAACACTGAAGCTTTCTTT.

CDR3 DNA sequence: TGTGCCAGCGCCTGGGTTAGCGGGAGTAATGAGCAGTACTTC. As protein: CASAWVSGSNEQYF. This sequence joins TRBV6-1 and TRBJ2-7; 9 nucleotides match TRBD2. Germline V gene sequence: CDR1 MNHNS, CDR2 SASEGT. J gave up 7 bases and V 8 bases, and 12 bases lay outside the gene matches. CDR3 size: 14 residues.

This clonotype was observed at least ten times. The V call is TRBV6-2 or TRBV6-3, the J call TRBJ1-1, with 12 bases fitting TRBD1. Germline-derived CDR1 and CDR2 are MNHEY and SVGEGT. The CDR3 extends over 15 amino acids. With V trimmed by 6 bases and J by 6 bases, 8 bases remained unmatched. CDR3 nucleotide sequence: TGTGCCAGCAGACGACCCGGGACAGGGGGCGCTGAAGCTTTCTTT. This sequence encodes CASRRPGTGGAEAFF.